The present T cell receptor (beta chain) was sequenced within a study of T cells in localized non-small cell lung cancer. General observations from the study: Sequencing was limited to one tumor region, leaving the possibility of heterogeneity open.

This clone was seen a handful of times. Its antigen is unknown. The repertoire was sequenced with immunoSEQ multiplex PCR; TCRdb's copy has only in-frame clones and lacks some. The repertoire includes around 1,700 clones, about a fifth of them detected once, and roughly 15% sits in the top ten. The CDR3 contains 17 residues. In each case, adjacent lung free of atypia was taken at least 2 cm from the tumor margin. The source of this sequence is a male donor at least 60 years old with stage III squamous cell lung carcinoma. The sequenced sample was normal lung tissue next to the tumor, obtained before any cancer treatment. V and J are TRBV1 and TRBJ2-2; the table gives TRBD1 as D, unverified against the DNA. TRBV1 is described as a pseudogene. As DNA, the CDR3 is TGCGCCAGCAGCCAAGTGCCCGGGACATTCAACACCGGGGAGCTGTTTTTT. The encoded protein is CASSQVPGTFNTGELFF.